This is a list of T cell receptor beta chains from one sample in a study of blood T cell repertoires in COVID-19. Clones were sequenced by immunoSEQ multiplex PCR, and TCRdb holds only the in-frame ones, with some missing. Among about 21,000 clones, about four fifths were seen once, and the ten largest hold 5% to 7%. Sample: peripheral blood. These receptors originate from a human donor in a cohort sampled during active COVID-19. CDR3s include the opening cysteine and the closing phenylalanine or tryptophan. D genes are given only for firm matches. Clone size appears in some rows only: once, few, many, or a class for an expanded clone.

clone size: NA; J gene: TRBJ1-4; D gene: NA; V gene: TRBV2; CDR3 protein: CASSAQGNKNEKLFF; CDR3 DNA: TGTGCCAGCAGCGCGCAGGGGAATAAGAATGAAAAACTGTTTTTT
clone size: NA; J gene: TRBJ2-2; D gene: TRBD1; V gene: TRBV29-1; CDR3 protein: CSVSRQGINTGELFF; CDR3 DNA: TGCAGCGTCTCTCGACAGGGGATAAACACCGGGGAGCTGTTTTTT
clone size: few; J gene: TRBJ2-4; D gene: NA; V gene: TRBV19; CDR3 protein: CASSTSGAKGNIQYF; CDR3 DNA: TGTGCCAGTAGTACTTCAGGGGCCAAGGGAAACATTCAGTACTTC
clone size: NA; J gene: TRBJ2-7; D gene: TRBD1; V gene: TRBV29-1; CDR3 protein: CSVLTGGYEQYF; CDR3 DNA: TGCAGCGTTCTAACAGGGGGCTACGAGCAGTACTTC
clone size: NA; J gene: TRBJ2-3; D gene: NA; V gene: TRBV10-3; CDR3 protein: CAISGKGHTQYF; CDR3 DNA: TGTGCCATCAGCGGAAAGGGGCACACGCAGTATTTT
clone size: NA; J gene: TRBJ2-2; D gene: TRBD1; V gene: TRBV7-8; CDR3 protein: CASSLSADRGPTGELFF; CDR3 DNA: TGTGCCAGCAGCTTAAGTGCGGACAGGGGTCCCACCGGGGAGCTGTTTTTT
clone size: NA; J gene: TRBJ1-2; D gene: TRBD1; V gene: TRBV28; CDR3 protein: CASTRRDRPSGYTF; CDR3 DNA: TGTGCCAGCACCAGGAGGGACAGGCCATCGGGCTACACCTTC
clone size: NA; J gene: TRBJ2-1; D gene: TRBD1; V gene: TRBV18; CDR3 protein: CASSTGTDNEQFF; CDR3 DNA: TGTGCCAGCTCAACCGGGACAGACAATGAGCAGTTCTTC
clone size: NA; J gene: TRBJ1-2; D gene: TRBD1; V gene: TRBV2; CDR3 protein: CASRGQGMGGYTF; CDR3 DNA: TGTGCCAGCAGGGGACAGGGGATGGGTGGCTACACCTTC
clone size: NA; J gene: TRBJ2-5; D gene: NA; V gene: TRBV7-3; CDR3 protein: CASSLDLGLAQYF; CDR3 DNA: TGTGCCAGCAGCTTAGATCTAGGTTTAGCCCAGTACTTC
clone size: NA; J gene: TRBJ1-6; D gene: NA; V gene: TRBV7-3; CDR3 protein: CASSLVSGRSPLHF; CDR3 DNA: TGTGCCAGCAGCTTAGTTTCGGGTCGGTCACCCCTCCACTTT
clone size: NA; J gene: TRBJ2-3; D gene: NA; V gene: TRBV10-3; CDR3 protein: CAISEAGSTDTQYF; CDR3 DNA: TGTGCCATCAGTGAAGCCGGTAGCACAGATACGCAGTATTTT
clone size: NA; J gene: TRBJ1-1; D gene: TRBD1; V gene: TRBV25-1; CDR3 protein: CASSEKQGVKTAEAFF; CDR3 DNA: TGTGCCAGCAGTGAAAAACAGGGGGTTAAAACGGCTGAAGCTTTCTTT
clone size: NA; J gene: TRBJ2-3; D gene: TRBD2; V gene: TRBV5-1; CDR3 protein: CASSLARAGGTTDTQYF; CDR3 DNA: TGCGCCAGCAGCTTGGCCCGAGCGGGGGGGACCACAGATACGCAGTATTTT
clone size: NA; J gene: TRBJ1-2; D gene: TRBD1; V gene: TRBV3-1/TRBV3-2; CDR3 protein: CASSQGQAYGYTF; CDR3 DNA: TGTGCCAGCAGCCAGGGACAGGCCTATGGCTACACCTTC
clone size: NA; J gene: TRBJ1-2; D gene: NA; V gene: TRBV28; CDR3 protein: CASSPRRGYTF; CDR3 DNA: TGTGCCAGTTCCCCTCGGAGGGGCTACACCTTC
clone size: once; J gene: TRBJ1-1; D gene: TRBD1; V gene: TRBV7-9; CDR3 protein: CASRGTENTEAFF; CDR3 DNA: TGTGCCAGCAGGGGGACAGAGAACACTGAAGCTTTCTTT
clone size: NA; J gene: TRBJ1-1; D gene: NA; V gene: TRBV28; CDR3 protein: CASLMGGYTEAFF; CDR3 DNA: TGTGCCAGCTTGATGGGGGGTTACACTGAAGCTTTCTTT
clone size: NA; J gene: TRBJ2-1; D gene: TRBD2; V gene: TRBV6-5; CDR3 protein: CASGRLAGAHNEQFF; CDR3 DNA: TGTGCCAGCGGACGTCTAGCGGGGGCACACAATGAGCAGTTCTTC
clone size: NA; J gene: TRBJ2-5; D gene: TRBD2; V gene: TRBV24-1; CDR3 protein: CATSDLHEAGGFKETQYF; CDR3 DNA: TGTGCCACCAGTGATTTGCACGAAGCGGGGGGATTTAAAGAGACCCAGTACTTC
clone size: NA; J gene: TRBJ2-7; D gene: NA; V gene: TRBV18; CDR3 protein: CASSPTDLSEQYF; CDR3 DNA: TGTGCCAGCTCACCGACAGACCTCTCCGAGCAGTACTTC
clone size: NA; J gene: TRBJ2-7; D gene: NA; V gene: TRBV7-2; CDR3 protein: CASSSRTGSYEQYF; CDR3 DNA: TGTGCCAGCAGCTCCCGGACGGGGTCCTACGAGCAGTACTTC
clone size: few; J gene: TRBJ2-3; D gene: NA; V gene: TRBV4-3; CDR3 protein: CASSQDSFSGLTDTQYF; CDR3 DNA: TGCGCCAGCAGCCAAGACTCTTTTAGCGGACTGACAGATACGCAGTATTTT
clone size: NA; J gene: TRBJ2-5; D gene: NA; V gene: TRBV11-3; CDR3 protein: CASSLDKIRPGETQYF; CDR3 DNA: TGTGCCAGCAGCTTAGATAAGATCCGTCCGGGAGAGACCCAGTACTTC
clone size: NA; J gene: TRBJ2-4; D gene: TRBD2; V gene: TRBV6-5; CDR3 protein: CASRSSGGAENIQYF; CDR3 DNA: TGTGCCAGCAGGTCTAGCGGGGGGGCAGAAAACATTCAGTACTTC
clone size: NA; J gene: TRBJ2-5; D gene: TRBD2; V gene: TRBV6-2/TRBV6-3; CDR3 protein: CASSYSGGRWETQYF; CDR3 DNA: TGTGCCAGCAGCTATAGCGGGGGGCGTTGGGAGACCCAGTACTTC
clone size: NA; J gene: TRBJ2-5; D gene: NA; V gene: TRBV11-3; CDR3 protein: CASSLAILIGQETQYF; CDR3 DNA: TGTGCCAGCAGCTTAGCTATTCTTATCGGCCAAGAGACCCAGTACTTC
clone size: NA; J gene: TRBJ2-1; D gene: NA; V gene: TRBV6-2/TRBV6-3; CDR3 protein: CASSYSIALSSYNEQFF; CDR3 DNA: TGTGCCAGCAGTTACTCAATTGCCCTGAGCTCCTACAATGAGCAGTTCTTC
clone size: NA; J gene: TRBJ1-2; D gene: TRBD1; V gene: TRBV30; CDR3 protein: CAWSPGTGLFYGYTF; CDR3 DNA: TGTGCCTGGAGTCCCGGGACAGGGTTGTTCTATGGCTACACCTTC
clone size: NA; J gene: TRBJ2-7; D gene: NA; V gene: TRBV20-1; CDR3 protein: CSASISYEQYF; CDR3 DNA: TGCAGTGCTAGCATCTCCTACGAGCAGTACTTC
clone size: NA; J gene: TRBJ2-7; D gene: NA; V gene: TRBV14; CDR3 protein: CASSQGILSGFTYEQYF; CDR3 DNA: TGTGCCAGCAGCCAAGGCATTCTCTCAGGGTTCACCTACGAGCAGTACTTC
clone size: NA; J gene: TRBJ1-3; D gene: TRBD1; V gene: TRBV3-1/TRBV3-2; CDR3 protein: CASSQGYRGLSGNTIYF; CDR3 DNA: TGTGCCAGCAGCCAAGGCTACAGGGGGCTCTCTGGAAACACCATATATTTT
clone size: NA; J gene: TRBJ1-5; D gene: NA; V gene: TRBV29-1; CDR3 protein: CSVRTDSNQPQHF; CDR3 DNA: TGCAGCGTTCGGACAGATAGCAATCAGCCCCAGCATTTT
clone size: NA; J gene: TRBJ1-1; D gene: NA; V gene: TRBV6-5; CDR3 protein: CASIMGGANTEAFF; CDR3 DNA: TGTGCCAGCATTATGGGGGGGGCGAACACTGAAGCTTTCTTT
clone size: NA; J gene: TRBJ2-1; D gene: TRBD2; V gene: TRBV19; CDR3 protein: CASSPRTSGGAVEQFF; CDR3 DNA: TGTGCCAGTAGTCCGAGGACTAGCGGGGGGGCCGTTGAGCAGTTCTTC
clone size: NA; J gene: TRBJ1-1; D gene: TRBD1; V gene: TRBV3-1/TRBV3-2; CDR3 protein: CASSQTGTEAFF; CDR3 DNA: TGTGCCAGCAGCCAGACAGGGACTGAAGCTTTCTTT
clone size: NA; J gene: TRBJ2-7; D gene: NA; V gene: TRBV6-5; CDR3 protein: CASSYARGGTYEQYF; CDR3 DNA: TGTGCCAGCAGTTACGCCAGGGGTGGGACCTACGAGCAGTACTTC
clone size: NA; J gene: TRBJ2-3; D gene: NA; V gene: TRBV6-6; CDR3 protein: CASRTATESTDTQYF; CDR3 DNA: TGTGCCAGCAGAACCGCGACAGAGAGCACAGATACGCAGTATTTT
clone size: once; J gene: TRBJ2-2; D gene: TRBD2; V gene: TRBV5-1; CDR3 protein: CASSFWRGLIAEANTGELFF; CDR3 DNA: TGCGCCAGCAGCTTTTGGCGGGGGTTAATCGCCGAAGCGAACACCGGGGAGCTGTTTTTT
clone size: once; J gene: TRBJ1-1; D gene: NA; V gene: TRBV3-1/TRBV3-2; CDR3 protein: CASSGVNTEAFF; CDR3 DNA: TGTGCCAGCTCAGGTGTAAACACTGAAGCTTTCTTT
clone size: NA; J gene: TRBJ2-1; D gene: TRBD2; V gene: TRBV6-6; CDR3 protein: CASSPNAQRLAFHEQFF; CDR3 DNA: TGTGCCAGCAGTCCGAACGCGCAACGACTAGCCTTCCATGAGCAGTTCTTC
clone size: NA; J gene: TRBJ1-2; D gene: TRBD1; V gene: TRBV4-1; CDR3 protein: CASSQLTGGDNYGYTF; CDR3 DNA: TGCGCCAGCAGCCAACTTACAGGGGGCGACAACTATGGCTACACCTTC